The 6 T cell receptor beta chains given below trace back to one sample, sequenced in a study of shared clonotypes between healthy human individuals (dated by TCRdb to about 2020). CD8 naive samples were obtained by positive selection for CCR7 among CD45RO-negative cells, yielding a CD45RA+CCR7+ population from which TemRA cells were excluded. Libraries were made using the immunoSEQ multiplex PCR assay. As stored in TCRdb, this immuneACCESS dataset retains in-frame rearrangements with V and J assigned. A fraction of the clones does not appear; measured against another copy, unresolved V genes explain less than half of the discrepancy, and the remainder lacks a known reason. A total of approximately 840,000 clones appear in this sample, roughly 96% of them only once. About 0.25% of the sample goes to the ten largest clones. The specimen was naive CD8+ T cells sorted from blood. The cell subset or site label here, explained by the study, means: CD45RA+CCR7+. These TCRs come from a man aged 25-45 years in good health.

This chain links TRBV7-9 with TRBJ1-4, with 8 positions matching TRBD1. Looked up from germline, CDR1 is SEHNR and CDR2 is FQNEAQ (reference sequence). The V gene end was trimmed by 5 bases and the J gene end by 8 bases; junction bases not matched to a gene: 7. The CDR3 sequence is 14 residues long. The CDR3, as DNA: TGTGCCAGCAGCAAGACAGGGGCAGGGGAAAAACTGTTTTTT. It translates to CASSKTGAGEKLFF.

This clone was observed a few times. V is TRBV7-9 and J is TRBJ2-5; no clear D gene. Looked up from germline, CDR1 is SEHNR and CDR2 is FQNEAQ (reference sequence). Trimming left V 1 base short and J 4 bases short, with 10 bases between. The CDR3 length is 14 residues. In nucleotides, the CDR3 is TGTGCCAGCAGCTTAGGTGAGGTGGGAGAGACCCAGTACTTC. Translated: CASSLGEVGETQYF.

This clone was counted a single time. This rearrangement joins TRBV27 to TRBJ2-3; TRBD2 is a possible D gene (5 bases). There are 11 residues in the CDR3. Trimming pared 7 bases from V and 14 bases from J, leaving 16 bases between. The germline CDR1 and CDR2 sequences are MNHEY and SMNVEV (reference sequence). CDR3 bases: TGTGCCAGCAAATACGGGGTTCATCGGTATTTT. Translating gives CASKYGVHRYF.

This chain joins TRBV4-1 and TRBJ2-3; 7 nucleotides match TRBD2. The V gene end was trimmed by 0 bases and the J gene end by 3 bases; junction bases not matched to a gene: 6. Germline assignment: CDR1 MGHRA and CDR2 YSYEKL. The CDR3 consists of 16 residues. In nucleotides, the CDR3 is TGCGCCAGCAGCCAAGATCTTTCTAGCGGAACAGATACGCAGTATTTT. It translates to CASSQDLSSGTDTQYF.

The chain employs TRBV27 and TRBJ2-7; perhaps TRBD1 as D (6 bases). The V and J ends lost 5 bases and 5 bases respectively, with 19 bases between them. In germline, CDR1 is MNHEY, CDR2 SMNVEV (reference sequence). CDR3 length equals 15 residues. The CDR3 protein is CASSPLRQVLHEQYF. The CDR3, as DNA: TGTGCCAGCAGTCCGCTGAGACAGGTGCTCCACGAGCAGTACTTC.

The CDR3 protein is CASSFGFSGKYEQYF. CDR3 sequence (DNA): TGTGCCAGCAGTTTCGGTTTTAGCGGAAAATACGAGCAGTACTTC. The rearrangement links TRBV27 to TRBJ2-7, with a possible D match to TRBD2 (6 bases). This CDR3 is 15 amino acids long. Germline values: CDR1 MNHEY, CDR2 SMNVEV (reference sequence). Trimming cost V 3 bases and J 4 bases, with 16 bases left between them.